What follows are 13 T cell receptor beta chains derived from one specimen sequenced in a study of OX40 agonist ivuxolimab in advanced cancers. Clones were read by immunoSEQ multiplex PCR, and TCRdb kept only the in-frame ones, dropping some. Of about 41,000 clones listed, approximately 87% are singletons. The sequencing here drew on CD4+ or CD8+ T cells sorted from blood, taken in a trial of the OX40 agonist ivuxolimab. Source of these receptors: an adult with an advanced solid tumor such as melanoma, head and neck, liver or kidney cancer.

J is TRBJ2-3 and V is TRBV27, with TRBD2 as a possible D gene (5 bases). V dropped 3 bases and J dropped 4 bases, with 17 bases sitting between them. This CDR3 comprises 16 residues. Germline V CDR1 and CDR2: MNHEY, SMNVEV (reference sequence). The CDR3 is CASSLPSTHGADTQYF. The CDR3 DNA follows: TGTGCCAGCAGTTTGCCTAGCACCCATGGGGCAGATACGCAGTATTTT.

The chain carries TRBV5-8 and TRBJ2-2, with a tentative D call TRBD2 (6 bases). Germline V lookup: CDR1 SGHTS, CDR2 YDEGEE. Trimming took 2 bases from V and 0 from J, leaving 11 bases between them. The CDR3 consists of 16 residues. The CDR3 loop reads CASSFSGLPNTGELFF. CDR3 in DNA: TGTGCCAGCAGCTTTTCGGGACTCCCGAACACCGGGGAGCTGTTTTTT.

In DNA, the CDR3 is TGTGCCAGCTGCGGGGTAGCGGGAGTAGCCGGGGAGCTGTTTTTT. Its translation is CASCGVAGVAGELFF. The chain carries TRBV2 and TRBJ2-2; 9 bases align to TRBD2. The CDR3 extends over 15 amino acids. V dropped 8 bases and J dropped 6; count of bases not matched to a gene: 10. Per the germline V gene, CDR1 is SNHLY and CDR2 is FYNNEI.

Turning to this clone: At the DNA level, this CDR3 is encoded by other sequences in the same sample as well. This chain connects TRBV7-3 to TRBJ2-7; 7 nucleotides match TRBD1. V was clipped by 5 bases and J by 2 bases; unmatched bases: 3. The CDR3 sequence is 13 residues long. Germline CDR1 SGHTA, CDR2 FQGTGA. As DNA, the CDR3 is TGTGCCAGCAGCCGGACAGGTGCCTACGAGCAGTACTTC. Encoded protein: CASSRTGAYEQYF.

The rearrangement uses TRBV6-5 and TRBJ2-1; D possibly uses TRBD1 or TRBD2 (5 bases each). The CDR3 covers 13 residues. V was trimmed by 6 bases and J by 8 bases, leaving 14 bases between them. From germline, CDR1 is MNHEY and CDR2 SVGAGI. Here the CDR3 reads CASRSIGTDEQFF. As DNA, the CDR3 is TGTGCCAGCAGATCGATCGGGACCGATGAGCAGTTCTTC.

This clone was picked up a small number of times. Other DNA sequences in this specimen translate into the identical CDR3. This chain joins TRBV10-3 and TRBJ1-5; D is ambiguous. Trimming removed 8 bases at V and 0 bases at J, with 11 bases between. The CDR3 runs 14 residues. Germline loops: CDR1 ENHRY, CDR2 SYGVKD. CDR3 protein: CAIGTGDSNQPQHF. The CDR3, as DNA: TGTGCCATCGGCACCGGAGATAGCAATCAGCCCCAGCATTTT.

This rearrangement joins TRBV4-1 to TRBJ1-4; maybe TRBD1 (6 bases). CDR1 and CDR2 (germline): MGHRA, YSYEKL. CDR3 length equals 16 residues. Deletions cut 4 bases from V and 6 bases from J, with 18 bases between. CDR3 DNA: TGCGCCAGCAGCCGATGGCGGCAGGGGACTGATGAAAAACTGTTTTTT. Translating gives CASSRWRQGTDEKLFF.

Only a few counts were recorded for this clone. The rearrangement joins TRBV28 to TRBJ2-1, with D unresolved. CDR1 is MDHEN, CDR2 SYDVKM, per germline. The CDR3 contains 12 residues. V lost 6 bases and J lost 9, with 12 bases in between. CDR3 nucleotide sequence: TGTGCCAGCAGACGGTGGGTAGGTGAGCAGTTCTTC. It yields the protein CASRRWVGEQFF.

V and J are TRBV18 and TRBJ1-2; 7 positions match TRBD1. The trim removed 3 bases at V and 8 bases at J, leaving 9 bases unmatched. The CDR3 spans 14 residues. The germline V gene encodes CDR1 KGHSH and CDR2 LQKENI. CDR3 residues: CASSPMDRSEGYTF. Here the CDR3 DNA reads TGTGCCAGCTCACCGATGGACAGGTCTGAAGGCTACACCTTC.

This CDR3 is CASSKNRGYEQYF. The CDR3 DNA reads as TGTGCCAGCAGTAAAAACAGGGGATACGAGCAGTACTTC. This chain connects TRBV27 to TRBJ2-7, with 7 bases matching TRBD1. The CDR3 extends over 13 amino acids. Germline lookup yields CDR1 MNHEY and CDR2 SMNVEV (reference sequence). V lost 5 bases, J lost 4 bases, and 5 bases stayed unmatched.

V is TRBV9 and J is TRBJ2-1, with TRBD2 as a possible D gene (5 bases). The CDR3 is made up of 18 amino acids. Germline CDR1 reads SGDLS; CDR2 reads YYNGEE. Trimming cost V 2 bases and J 0 bases, with 18 bases left between them. CDR3 in amino acids: CASSVRPDGGLSYNEQFF. The CDR3, as DNA: TGTGCCAGCAGCGTCCGCCCGGATGGCGGGCTCTCCTACAATGAGCAGTTCTTC.

Only a few counts were recorded for this clone. The CDR3 protein is CASSLEPPTTVKETQYF. The CDR3 DNA is TGTGCCAGCAGCTTAGAGCCCCCTACGACAGTAAAAGAGACCCAGTACTTC. V and J are TRBV11-2 and TRBJ2-5; D is perhaps TRBD1 (5 bases). The CDR3 runs to 17 residues. Trimming left V 0 bases short and J 3 bases short, with 17 bases between. CDR1 SGHAT and CDR2 FQNNGV come from the germline V gene.

The chain combines TRBV18 with TRBJ1-1, with D perhaps matching TRBD1 (5 bases). Germline CDR1 reads KGHSH; CDR2 reads LQKENI. This CDR3 region has 16 residues. Trimming stripped 2 bases from V and 0 bases from J, with 13 bases between. The CDR3 bases are TGTGCCAGCTCACCAGGGAGGGGCCAGCTGAACACTGAAGCTTTCTTT. As protein: CASSPGRGQLNTEAFF.